The T cell receptor beta chain under discussion was sequenced for a study of blood T cell repertoires in COVID-19. The CDR3 extends over 13 amino acids. The table came from immunoSEQ multiplex PCR; TCRdb's copy has only in-frame clones and leaves some out. The sample includes approximately 59,000 clones, around 80% of them seen just once. A single count supports this clone. The genes are TRBV21-1 and TRBJ1-1. TRBV21-1 is described as a pseudogene. Specimen: peripheral blood. The receptor was derived from an elderly man with acute or convalescent COVID-19. The DNA of the CDR3 is TGTGCCAGCGGAGGACGAGCGAACACTGAAGCTTTCTTT. Translating gives CASGGRANTEAFF.